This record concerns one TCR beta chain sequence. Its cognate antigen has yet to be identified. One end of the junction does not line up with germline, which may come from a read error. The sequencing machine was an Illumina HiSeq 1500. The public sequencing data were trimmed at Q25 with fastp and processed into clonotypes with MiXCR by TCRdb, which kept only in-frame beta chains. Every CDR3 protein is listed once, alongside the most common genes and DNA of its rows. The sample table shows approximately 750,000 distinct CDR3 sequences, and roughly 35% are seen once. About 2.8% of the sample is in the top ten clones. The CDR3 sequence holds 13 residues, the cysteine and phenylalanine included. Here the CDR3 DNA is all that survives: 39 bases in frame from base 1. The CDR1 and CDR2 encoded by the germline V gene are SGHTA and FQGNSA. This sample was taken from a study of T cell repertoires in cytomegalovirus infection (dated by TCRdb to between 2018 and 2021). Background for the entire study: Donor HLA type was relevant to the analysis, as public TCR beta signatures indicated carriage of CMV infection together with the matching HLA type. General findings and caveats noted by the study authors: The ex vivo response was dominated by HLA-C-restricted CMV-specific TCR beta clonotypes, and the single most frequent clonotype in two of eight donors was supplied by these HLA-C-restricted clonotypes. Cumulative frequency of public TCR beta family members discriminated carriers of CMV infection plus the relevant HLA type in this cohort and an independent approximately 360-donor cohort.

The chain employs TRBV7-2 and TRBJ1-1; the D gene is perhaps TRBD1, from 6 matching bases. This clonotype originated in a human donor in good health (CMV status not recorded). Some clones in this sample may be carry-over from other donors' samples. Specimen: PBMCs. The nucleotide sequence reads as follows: TGTGCCAGAAGCTTACAGGAGACAGGATCAGCTTTCTTT. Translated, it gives CARSLQETGSAFF.